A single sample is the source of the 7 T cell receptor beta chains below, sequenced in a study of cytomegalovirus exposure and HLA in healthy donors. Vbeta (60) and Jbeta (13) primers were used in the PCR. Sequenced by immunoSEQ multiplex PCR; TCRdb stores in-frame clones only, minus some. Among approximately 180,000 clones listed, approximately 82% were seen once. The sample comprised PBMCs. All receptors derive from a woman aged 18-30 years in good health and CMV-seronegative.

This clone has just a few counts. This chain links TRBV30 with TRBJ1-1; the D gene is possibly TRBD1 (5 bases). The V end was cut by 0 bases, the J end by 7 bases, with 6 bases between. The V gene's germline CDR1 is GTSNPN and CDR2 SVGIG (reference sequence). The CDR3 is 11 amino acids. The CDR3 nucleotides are TGTGCCTGGAGTGTACAGGTTGAAGCTTTCTTT. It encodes CAWSVQVEAFF.

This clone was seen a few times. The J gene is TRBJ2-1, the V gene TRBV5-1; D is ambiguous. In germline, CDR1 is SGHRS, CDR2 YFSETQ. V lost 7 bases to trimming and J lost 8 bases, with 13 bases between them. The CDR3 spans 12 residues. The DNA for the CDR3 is TGCGCCAGCCGTTTCGACCGGGATGAGCAGTTCTTC. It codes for CASRFDRDEQFF.

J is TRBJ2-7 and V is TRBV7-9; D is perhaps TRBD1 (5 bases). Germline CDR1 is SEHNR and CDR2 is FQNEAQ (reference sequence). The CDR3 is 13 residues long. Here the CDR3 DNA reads TGTTCCAGCAGCTTCCATCAGGGATACGAGCAGTACGTC. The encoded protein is CSSSFHQGYEQYV.

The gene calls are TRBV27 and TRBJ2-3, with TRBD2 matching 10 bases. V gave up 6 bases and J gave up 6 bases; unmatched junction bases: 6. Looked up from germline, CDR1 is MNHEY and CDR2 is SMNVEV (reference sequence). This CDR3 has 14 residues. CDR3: CASSRGLAKDTQYF. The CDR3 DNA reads TGTGCCAGCAGCCGGGGACTAGCGAAGGATACGCAGTATTTT.

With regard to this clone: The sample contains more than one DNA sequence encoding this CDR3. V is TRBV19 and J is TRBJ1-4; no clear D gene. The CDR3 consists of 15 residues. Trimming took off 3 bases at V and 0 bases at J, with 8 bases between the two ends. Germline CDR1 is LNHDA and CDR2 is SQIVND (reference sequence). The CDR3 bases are TGTGCCAGTAGTATCGCGGGCGCAACTAATGAAAAACTGTTTTTT. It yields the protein CASSIAGATNEKLFF.

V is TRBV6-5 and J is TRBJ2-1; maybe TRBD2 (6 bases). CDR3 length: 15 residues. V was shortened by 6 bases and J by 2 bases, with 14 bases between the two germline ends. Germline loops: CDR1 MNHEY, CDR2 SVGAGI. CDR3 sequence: CASSLGPSAYNEQFF. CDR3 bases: TGTGCCAGCAGCCTCGGCCCTAGCGCCTACAATGAGCAGTTCTTC.

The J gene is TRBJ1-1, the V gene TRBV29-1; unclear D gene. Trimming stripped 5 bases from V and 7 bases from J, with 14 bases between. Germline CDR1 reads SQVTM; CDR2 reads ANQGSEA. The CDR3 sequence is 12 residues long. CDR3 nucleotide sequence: TGCAGCGTTCACCCCATCTCGGTTGAAGCTTTCTTT. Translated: CSVHPISVEAFF. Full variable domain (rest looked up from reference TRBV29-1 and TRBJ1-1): SAVISQKPSRDICQRGTSLTIQCQVDSQVTMMFWYRQQPGQSLTLIATANQGSEATYESGFVIDKFPISRPNLTFSTLTVSNMSPEDSSIYLCSVHPISVEAFFGQGTRLTVV.